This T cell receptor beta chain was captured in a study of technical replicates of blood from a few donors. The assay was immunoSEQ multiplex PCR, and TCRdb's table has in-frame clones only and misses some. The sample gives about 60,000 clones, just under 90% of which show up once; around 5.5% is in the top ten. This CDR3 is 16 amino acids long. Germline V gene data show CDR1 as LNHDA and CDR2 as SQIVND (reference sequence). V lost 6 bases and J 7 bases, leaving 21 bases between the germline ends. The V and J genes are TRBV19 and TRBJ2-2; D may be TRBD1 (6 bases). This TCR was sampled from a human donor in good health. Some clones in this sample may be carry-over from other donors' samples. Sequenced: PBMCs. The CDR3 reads CASRPSGAGAGGELFF. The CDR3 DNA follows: TGTGCCAGTAGGCCCTCCGGGGCAGGGGCCGGCGGGGAGCTGTTTTTT.